The 21 T cell receptor beta chains below all came from one sample that was sequenced in a study of response to subunit inactivated influenza vaccine. TCRdb called the RT-PCR reads again in MiXCR, with one record for every CDR3 protein. Among about 170,000 distinct CDR3 sequences listed, 10% to 15% were seen once. This sample also belongs to another study, concerning T cells expressing NK-cell markers. As that study records: Production of TCR beta cDNA relied on 5'RACE template switching with UMIs.

The sample was CD8+ T cells sorted from PBMCs, taken roughly 12 days after vaccination. These receptors were taken from a man aged 45-60 years who received an inactivated influenza vaccine.

The chain carries TRBV28 and TRBJ2-3, with D perhaps matching TRBD1 or TRBD2 (5 bases each). The V and J ends lost 3 bases and 2 bases respectively, with 9 bases between them. Germline V gene data show CDR1 as MDHEN and CDR2 as SYDVKM. The CDR3 is made up of 14 amino acids. The DNA for the CDR3 is TGTGCCAGCAGTTTGAGGGGCTACACAGATACGCAGTATTTT. Amino acid sequence: CASSLRGYTDTQYF.

This clonotype was picked up many times. The J gene is TRBJ2-1, the V gene TRBV29-1; a weak D match, TRBD2 (7 bases). This CDR3 is built from 13 residues. V lost 6 bases, J lost 12 bases, and 21 bases lay in between. Germline lookup yields CDR1 SQVTM and CDR2 ANQGSEA. The CDR3 protein is CSVSTGLGGGQFF. CDR3 nucleotide sequence: TGCAGCGTCTCGACCGGACTAGGGGGGGGGCAGTTCTTC.

The chain employs TRBV24-1 and TRBJ2-7; D call uncertain. This CDR3 is built from 12 residues. Germline V gives CDR1 KGHDR, CDR2 SFDVKD. Trimming took 2 bases from V and 1 from J, leaving 2 bases between them. The DNA of the CDR3 is TGTGCCACCAGTGATTCGTCCTACGAGCAGTACTTC. Encoded protein: CATSDSSYEQYF.

V gene TRBV12-3 or TRBV12-4 combines with J gene TRBJ2-5; possibly TRBD2 for D (5 bases). The CDR3 is made up of 13 amino acids. The V end lost 7 bases, the J end lost 5 bases, and 14 bases lay between the germline ends. CDR3 protein: CASTPVRGETQYF. CDR3 coding DNA: TGTGCCAGCACACCGGTACGAGGGGAGACCCAGTACTTC.

This clonotype has only a few counts. The DNA of the CDR3 is TGTGCCAGCAGCGTAACAGGGCCCTATGGCTACACCTTC. This gives the protein CASSVTGPYGYTF. J is TRBJ1-2 and V is TRBV7-9, with a possible D match to TRBD1 (6 bases). Trimming stripped 5 bases from V and 4 bases from J, with 11 bases between. In germline, CDR1 is SEHNR, CDR2 FQNEAQ (reference sequence). The length of the CDR3 is 13 residues. Full variable domain (rest looked up from reference TRBV7-9 and TRBJ1-2): DTGVSQNPRHKITKRGQNVTFRCDPISEHNRLYWYRQTLGQGPEFLTYFQNEAQLEKSRLLSDRFSAERPKGSFSTLEIQRTEQGDSAMYLCASSVTGPYGYTFGSGTRLTVV.

Only a few counts were recorded for this clonotype. This chain joins TRBV20-1 and TRBJ2-7; TRBD1 might be the D (5 bases). The CDR3 covers 14 residues. V lost 0 bases, J lost 3 bases, and 12 bases lay in between. Germline loops: CDR1 DFQATT, CDR2 SNEGSKA (reference sequence). CDR3: CSARDGADFYEQYF. The CDR3 nucleotides are TGCAGTGCTAGAGATGGGGCAGATTTCTACGAGCAGTACTTC.

This clonotype was detected many times. DNA of the CDR3: TGTGCCAGCACTTTGGGACGGAACTCCTACAATGAGCAGTTCTTC. Its protein is CASTLGRNSYNEQFF. The genes are TRBV12-3 or TRBV12-4 and TRBJ2-1; D is tentatively TRBD1 or TRBD2 (5 bases each). V dropped 7 bases and J dropped 0 bases, with 13 bases sitting between them. The CDR3 loop spans 15 amino acids.

Ten or more counts support this clonotype. The CDR3 DNA reads as TGCAGCCCTATAGCGGGAGCGGCCTACGAGCAGTACTTC. This translates into CSPIAGAAYEQYF. This chain links TRBV29-1 with TRBJ2-7; TRBD2 agrees at 9 bases. The V gene's germline CDR1 is SQVTM and CDR2 ANQGSEA. V dropped 8 bases and J dropped 2; count of bases not matched to a gene: 7. This CDR3 has 13 residues.

In its sample, this clonotype was seen a few times. J is TRBJ2-7 and V is TRBV6-1, with D perhaps TRBD1 (6 bases). The germline gives CDR1 MNHNS, CDR2 SASEGT. The CDR3 runs 13 residues. V gave up 5 bases and J gave up 6 bases, with 14 bases separating them. The CDR3 nucleotides read TGTGCCAGCAGTAGACCGACAGGAGGCGAGCAGTACTTC. Its translation is CASSRPTGGEQYF.

CDR3 nucleotides: TGCGCCAGCAGCCGGGAGACCGTTGGGAACGAGCAGTACTTC. It translates to CASSRETVGNEQYF. The chain joins TRBV5-1 to TRBJ2-7; tentative D call: TRBD2 (6 bases). The CDR3 runs to 14 residues. The V gene lost 4 bases and the J gene lost 5 bases, with 16 bases spanning the gap. Germline values: CDR1 SGHRS, CDR2 YFSETQ.

The chain combines TRBV24-1 with TRBJ2-1, with no clear D. With 0 bases removed from V and 8 bases from J, the gap between germline ends came to 13 bases. The CDR3 is 15 residues long. Germline V gene lookup returns CDR1 KGHDR and CDR2 SFDVKD. The CDR3 nucleotides are TGTGCCACCAGTGATTTGCGTTCTAGTATGGATGAGCAGTTCTTC. Translated, it gives CATSDLRSSMDEQFF.

This clonotype appeared a few times. V gene TRBV29-1 combines with J gene TRBJ2-2; 9 nucleotides agree with TRBD1. Losses at the gene ends were 2 bases for V and 0 bases for J; bases not matched to a gene: 4. The CDR3 is 16 residues long. Per germline, CDR1 SQVTM and CDR2 ANQGSEA. The CDR3 sequence is CSVESRDRANTGELFF. CDR3 DNA sequence: TGCAGCGTTGAATCCCGGGACAGGGCGAACACCGGGGAGCTGTTTTTT.

This clonotype has more than one count but fewer than ten. The rearrangement joins TRBV5-6 to TRBJ2-1; 7 bases are shared with TRBD1. The V gene end was trimmed by 0 bases and the J gene end by 3 bases; junction bases not matched to a gene: 9. CDR1 and CDR2 (germline): SGHDT, YYEEEE. The CDR3 has 17 residues. The CDR3 reads CASSLGETTGYYNEQFF. CDR3 DNA sequence: TGTGCCAGCAGCTTGGGGGAGACGACAGGGTACTACAATGAGCAGTTCTTC.

V gene TRBV5-5 combines with J gene TRBJ2-7; D gene uncertain. Germline values: CDR1 SGHKS, CDR2 YYEKEE (reference sequence). The CDR3 totals 14 residues. V was trimmed by 1 base and J by 1 base, leaving 9 bases between them. CDR3 bases: TGTGCCAGCAGCTTGACAGAACTATCCTACGAGCAGTACTTC. Its protein is CASSLTELSYEQYF.

Here the CDR3 DNA reads TGTGCCTGGAGTGTAAGGCAGGGAGGCACTGAAGCTTTCTTT. This gives the protein CAWSVRQGGTEAFF. The gene calls are TRBV30 and TRBJ1-1; maybe TRBD1 (5 bases). Trimming left V 0 bases short and J 4 bases short, with 12 bases between. Germline lookup yields CDR1 GTSNPN and CDR2 SVGIG (reference sequence). The CDR3 is made up of 14 amino acids. The complete variable domain, with remaining parts taken from reference TRBV30 and TRBJ1-1, reads SQTIHQWPATLVQPVGSPLSLECTVEGTSNPNLYWYRQAAGRGLQLLFYSVGIGQISSEVPQNLSASRPQDRQFILSSKKLLLSDSGFYLCAWSVRQGGTEAFFGQGTRLTVV.

This clonotype was counted between two and nine times. The chain links TRBV15 to TRBJ2-1; 15 bases match TRBD2. This CDR3 has 16 residues. The germline CDR1 and CDR2 sequences are LNHNV and YYDKDF (reference sequence). J gave up 6 bases and V 1 base, and 1 base lay outside the gene matches. CDR3 in amino acids: CATSRAGLAGGNEQFF. The CDR3 DNA sequence: TGTGCCACCAGCAGAGCGGGACTAGCGGGGGGCAATGAGCAGTTCTTC.

This clonotype came up many times. V gene TRBV19 combines with J gene TRBJ1-5; the D is unclear. The CDR3 runs 13 residues. Germline assignment: CDR1 LNHDA and CDR2 SQIVND (reference sequence). The V and J ends lost 1 base and 6 bases respectively, with 7 bases between them. The CDR3 protein is CASSIVSPQPQHF. CDR3 in DNA: TGTGCCAGTAGTATAGTGTCTCCTCAGCCCCAGCATTTT.

This clonotype was found a few times. The chain links TRBV28 to TRBJ2-2, with TRBD2 matching 11 bases. J lost 6 bases, V lost 2 bases, and 2 bases had no gene match. The CDR3 extends over 15 amino acids. Germline CDR1 MDHEN, CDR2 SYDVKM. Written as DNA, the CDR3 is TGTGCCAGCAGTTTAACTAGCGGGGGAGCCGGGGAGCTGTTTTTT. It translates to CASSLTSGGAGELFF.

The rearrangement joins TRBV12-3 or TRBV12-4 to TRBJ2-5; D possibly corresponds to TRBD1 (6 bases). This CDR3 is 14 amino acids long. Trimming pared 6 bases from V and 5 bases from J, leaving 16 bases between. CDR3 in amino acids: CASRPSGEGETQYF. DNA for the CDR3: TGTGCCAGCAGACCTTCAGGGGAAGGGGAGACCCAGTACTTC.

The chain links TRBV20-1 to TRBJ1-5, with 7 bases matching TRBD1. Germline CDR1 reads DFQATT; CDR2 reads SNEGSKA (reference sequence). The ends lost 5 bases at V and 3 bases at J; junction bases unmatched: 4. CDR3 length: 13 amino acids. For the CDR3, the DNA is TGCAGTGCTGCGGACAGGTTCAATCAGCCCCAGCATTTT. Protein sequence: CSAADRFNQPQHF.

This clonotype was seen more than once but under ten times. CDR3: CASSLQGAPYEQYF. In DNA, the CDR3 is TGTGCCAGCAGTTTACAGGGGGCGCCCTACGAGCAGTACTTC. The V call is TRBV28, the J call TRBJ2-7; 8 bases line up with TRBD1. Germline-derived CDR1 and CDR2 are MDHEN and SYDVKM. The CDR3 covers 14 residues. V trimming: 2 bases; J trimming: 2 bases; junction bases outside the gene matches: 2. Variable domain in full (rest from reference TRBV28 and TRBJ2-7): DVKVTQSSRYLVKRTGEKVFLECVQDMDHENMFWYRQDPGLGLRLIYFSYDVKMKEKGDIPEGYSVSREKKERFSLILESASTNQTSMYLCASSLQGAPYEQYFGPGTRLTVT.